These 27 T cell receptor beta chains share one sample of origin, sequenced in a study of molecular identifiers for immune sequencing clone quantification. TCRdb recomputed calls from the PCR reads with MiXCR, one row per CDR3 protein. The table lists 400,000 to 600,000 distinct CDR3 sequences, around 21% of them singletons. The specimen sequenced was naive CD8+ T cells from blood, with Jurkat cell RNA spiked in. Subset meaning: FACS-sorted CD8+CD4-CCR7+CD45RA+ naive T cells. Receptors originate from a human donor in good health. Some libraries in this study had Jurkat cell RNA spiked in.

This clonotype has ten or more counts. This rearrangement joins TRBV13 to TRBJ2-3, with 8 bases identical to TRBD2. Trimming at V came to 6 bases and at J to 1 base, leaving 9 bases not matched to a gene. CDR1 and CDR2 from the germline V gene are PRHDT and FYEKMQ (reference sequence). CDR3 length: 16 residues. This chain's CDR3 is CASSPTAGRGTDTQYF. The CDR3 DNA follows: TGTGCCAGCAGTCCCACCGCCGGGAGGGGCACAGATACGCAGTATTTT.

J is TRBJ2-1 and V is TRBV28, with 9 bases aligning to TRBD1. V shed 3 bases, J shed 7 bases, and the junction held 7 bases outside the gene matches. The length of the CDR3 is 15 residues. The germline V gene has CDR1 MDHEN and CDR2 SYDVKM. In nucleotides, the CDR3 is TGTGCCAGCAGTTTTACAGGGGGCGCAGGTAATGAGCAGTTCTTC. This translates into CASSFTGGAGNEQFF.

This clonotype was detected many times. This sequence joins TRBV27 and TRBJ2-7, with a weak D call TRBD2 (6 bases). Deletions cut 4 bases from V and 1 base from J, with 11 bases between. Germline-derived CDR1 and CDR2 are MNHEY and SMNVEV (reference sequence). There are 14 residues in the CDR3. The DNA for the CDR3 is TGTGCCAGCAGTTACGCGGGGTCGTCCTACGAGCAGTACTTC. Its protein product is CASSYAGSSYEQYF.

This clonotype was detected ten times or more. This chain connects TRBV2 to TRBJ1-2, with 8 bases that match TRBD1. CDR1 is SNHLY, CDR2 FYNNEI, per germline. This CDR3 is built from 14 residues. V shed 2 bases, J shed 6 bases, and the junction held 5 bases outside the gene matches. The CDR3 loop reads CASSEMNRGDGYTF. Written as DNA, the CDR3 is TGTGCCAGCAGTGAAATGAACAGGGGGGATGGCTACACCTTC.

This clonotype has at least ten counts. The chain uses TRBV11-2 and TRBJ1-1; weak D call: TRBD1 (6 bases). The CDR3 is 16 residues long. Trimming cost V 0 bases and J 5 bases, with 16 bases left between them. Germline CDR1 and CDR2: SGHAT and FQNNGV. The CDR3 nucleotides read TGTGCCAGCAGCTTAGATGGGGGGGCAGGGGCAACTGAAGCTTTCTTT. Translation: CASSLDGGAGATEAFF.

This clonotype occurred many times. The chain joins TRBV19 to TRBJ2-2, with D perhaps matching TRBD1 or TRBD2 (5 bases each). Germline V gene sequence: CDR1 LNHDA, CDR2 SQIVND (reference sequence). CDR3 length equals 12 residues. V shed 5 bases and J shed 6 bases, with 7 bases lying between them. The CDR3 DNA sequence: TGTGCCAGTAGTTGGGGGTCCGGGGAGCTGTTTTTT. Its translation: CASSWGSGELFF. The full variable domain, completed using reference TRBV19 and TRBJ2-2, is DGGITQSPKYLFRKEGQNVTLSCEQNLNHDAMYWYRQDPGQGLRLIYYSQIVNDFQKGDIAEGYSVSREKKESFPLTVTSAQKNPTAFYLCASSWGSGELFFGEGSRLTVL.

The chain is built from TRBV12-3 or TRBV12-4 and TRBJ1-2; D gene unclear. The CDR3 loop spans 12 amino acids. Trimming shortened V by 3 bases and J by 3 bases, and 5 bases separated the two germline ends. Written as DNA, the CDR3 is TGTGCCAGCAGTTTCGACCACTATGGCTACACCTTC. It codes for CASSFDHYGYTF.

This clonotype was seen repeatedly, ten times or more. The chain uses TRBV18 and TRBJ2-4, with 9 positions matching TRBD2. The CDR3 is made up of 16 amino acids. Germline V gene data show CDR1 as KGHSH and CDR2 as LQKENI. After removal of 2 bases from V and 5 bases from J, the junction contained 7 bases not matched to a gene. The CDR3 here is CASSPGLAGVENIQYF. CDR3 bases: TGTGCCAGCTCACCAGGGTTAGCGGGAGTTGAAAACATTCAGTACTTC.

As concerns this clonotype: Possible read error: a much larger clone is one base away. V gene TRBV7-9 combines with J gene TRBJ1-1; D might be TRBD1 (5 bases). Germline assignment: CDR1 SEHNR and CDR2 FQNEAQ (reference sequence). The CDR3 totals 14 residues. The CDR3 coding sequence is TGTGCCGGCAGCTTTTCCAGGGAAAACACTGAAGCTTTCTTT. This gives the protein CAGSFSRENTEAFF.

This rearrangement joins TRBV5-1 to TRBJ2-7, with D hard to call. V was pared by 3 bases and J by 0 bases, with 7 bases between. Germline-derived CDR1 and CDR2 are SGHRS and YFSETQ. This CDR3 contains 13 residues. Written as DNA, the CDR3 is TGCGCCAGCAGCTCTATGGGCTCCTACGAGCAGTACTTC. Translated, it gives CASSSMGSYEQYF.

On this clonotype itself: A much larger clone lies a single base off, so this may be a read error. The chain recombines TRBV12-3 or TRBV12-4 with TRBJ2-3; TRBD1 matches 8 bases. This CDR3 region has 17 residues. The CDR3 bases are TGTGCCAGCAGTCGAACCCCTCCTGACAGGGGCACAGATACGCGGTATTTT. Encoded protein: CASSRTPPDRGTDTRYF.

This clonotype appeared a few times. This may arise from a read error, as a much more abundant clone is one base away. J is TRBJ1-1 and V is TRBV20-1, with a weak D call TRBD1 (6 bases). The CDR3 sequence is 12 residues long. Germline loops: CDR1 DFQATT, CDR2 SNEGSKA (reference sequence). The DNA for the CDR3 is TGCAATGCTGAGGGGGGGCAGGCTGAAGCTTTCTTT. Amino acids: CNAEGGQAEAFF.

This clonotype was picked up many times. The gene calls are TRBV30 and TRBJ2-7, with TRBD1 matching 10 bases. This CDR3 contains 13 residues. Germline-derived CDR1 and CDR2 are GTSNPN and SVGIG (reference sequence). With 2 bases clipped from V and 5 bases from J, the junction kept 3 bases outside the gene matches. The CDR3 here is CAWSLGTGDEQYF. As DNA, the CDR3 is TGTGCCTGGAGTCTCGGGACAGGGGACGAGCAGTACTTC.

This clonotype was detected only once. A much larger clonotype is one base distant, so this may be a read error. J is TRBJ1-3 and V is TRBV29-1; D not certain. V dropped 4 bases and J dropped 7 bases, with 8 bases sitting between them. The CDR3 extends over 11 amino acids. Germline V CDR1 and CDR2: SQVTM, ANQGSEA. Here the CDR3 reads CSVGVDNTIYF. CDR3 nucleotides: TGCAGCGTTGGGGTCGACAACACCATATATTTT.

This clonotype was recorded many times. The chain employs TRBV11-1 and TRBJ2-7; 7 bases are shared with TRBD2. The V gene end was trimmed by 7 bases and the J gene end by 2 bases; junction bases not matched to a gene: 11. This CDR3 contains 15 residues. CDR1 SGHAT and CDR2 FQDESV come from the germline V gene (reference sequence). The CDR3 is CASTPGLAATYEQYF. The CDR3, as DNA: TGTGCCAGCACGCCGGGGCTAGCGGCCACCTACGAGCAGTACTTC.

This clonotype appeared many times. The chain uses TRBV11-2 and TRBJ2-3, with a possible D match to TRBD2 (6 bases). Trimming removed 9 bases at V and 10 bases at J, with 17 bases between. Germline-derived CDR1 and CDR2 are SGHAT and FQNNGV. The CDR3 covers 12 residues. The CDR3 DNA reads TGTGCCAGTTCCCTTGGGACTTCGTCGCAGTATTTT. This encodes CASSLGTSSQYF.

This clonotype has at least ten counts. The chain uses TRBV13 and TRBJ2-4, with TRBD1 as a possible D gene (5 bases). V was clipped by 1 base and J by 4 bases, with 11 bases between them. CDR1 PRHDT and CDR2 FYEKMQ come from the germline V gene (reference sequence). This CDR3 region has 15 residues. The CDR3 DNA sequence: TGTGCCAGCAGCTTAGCAGGGATGGGTAAAAACATTCAGTACTTC. It specifies CASSLAGMGKNIQYF.

This clonotype came up many times. J is TRBJ1-5 and V is TRBV6-2 or TRBV6-3; 7 positions agree with TRBD1. J lost 0 bases, V lost 3 bases, and 11 bases had no gene match. CDR1 and CDR2 (germline): MNHEY, SVGEGT. The CDR3 runs 18 residues. The CDR3 nucleotides read TGTGCCAGCAGTTATTCCCCGGGACAGACCTATAGCAATCAGCCCCAGCATTTT. Its translation is CASSYSPGQTYSNQPQHF.

With regard to this clonotype: With a much larger clone just one base away, this may be a read error. The CDR3 coding sequence is TGTGCCACCAGCAAGAGACGGGTACCGCTGGATGAGCAGTTCTTC. Protein sequence: CATSKRRVPLDEQFF. V usage is TRBV15 and J usage is TRBJ2-1; D uncertain. The germline V gene encodes CDR1 LNHNV and CDR2 YYDKDF (reference sequence). There are 15 residues in the CDR3. Trimming shortened V by 4 bases and J by 8 bases, and 18 bases separated the two germline ends.

There are a few counts of this clonotype. As DNA, the CDR3 is TGTGCCAGCAGTTGGACAGGGGCGGATGGCTACACCTTC. Its translation is CASSWTGADGYTF. The chain uses TRBV5-4 and TRBJ1-2, with 9 bases aligning to TRBD1. The germline gives CDR1 SGHNT, CDR2 YYREEE (reference sequence). V lost 5 bases to trimming and J lost 6 bases; unmatched junction nucleotides: 5. The CDR3 consists of 13 residues.

Concerning this clonotype itself: Compared with germline, one end of the junction differs, possibly owing to a read error. The V call is TRBV12-3 or TRBV12-4, the J call TRBJ1-1; D call uncertain. The CDR3 loop spans 13 amino acids. The CDR3 nucleotides read TGTGCCAGCGGTTTATCAGGGAACACTGAAGCTTTCTTT. Its translation is CASGLSGNTEAFF.

The J gene is TRBJ2-7, the V gene TRBV27; tentative D call: TRBD1 (6 bases). The CDR3 consists of 15 residues. V shed 2 bases and J shed 7 bases, with 18 bases lying between them. Germline CDR1 is MNHEY and CDR2 is SMNVEV (reference sequence). CDR3 protein: CASSLVQGLIREQYF. CDR3 bases: TGTGCCAGCAGTTTAGTTCAGGGGCTTATCCGGGAGCAGTACTTC.

This clonotype was seen at least ten times. This chain connects TRBV5-4 to TRBJ2-7; TRBD2 matches 11 bases. The CDR3 runs 14 residues. Germline CDR1 is SGHNT and CDR2 is YYREEE (reference sequence). J gave up 5 bases and V 0 bases, and 1 base lay outside the gene matches. In nucleotides, the CDR3 is TGTGCCAGCAGCTTGGTACTAGCGGGGGACGAGCAGTACTTC. The encoded protein is CASSLVLAGDEQYF.

As regards this clonotype: Given a much more abundant clone one base away, this may be a read error. This CDR3 is CASSLLFTGSTDTRYF. For the CDR3, the DNA is TGTGCCAGCAGCTTACTGTTTACAGGGAGCACAGATACGCGGTATTTT. This chain links TRBV11-2 with TRBJ2-3; maybe TRBD1 (6 bases). The CDR3 is 16 amino acids. Germline-derived CDR1 and CDR2 are SGHAT and FQNNGV.

The chain carries TRBV6-6 and TRBJ2-1, with D unclear. This CDR3 is built from 13 residues. In germline, CDR1 is MNHNY, CDR2 SVGAGI (reference sequence). With 4 bases removed from V and 10 bases from J, the gap between germline ends came to 14 bases. The CDR3 DNA follows: TGTGCCAGCAGTTTAGTAGGAATAGGGGAGCAGTTCTTC. It specifies CASSLVGIGEQFF.

This clonotype has ten or more counts. The rearrangement uses TRBV19 and TRBJ2-3; D remains ambiguous. The CDR3 length is 13 residues. CDR1 and CDR2 from the germline V gene are LNHDA and SQIVND (reference sequence). Between the trimmed V and J ends, which lost 5 bases and 2 bases, there was a span of 8 bases. The CDR3 coding sequence is TGTGCCAGTAGTTCCCGTCCCACAGATACGCAGTATTTT. Encoded protein: CASSSRPTDTQYF. Full variable domain (remainder filled in from reference TRBV19 and TRBJ2-3): DGGITQSPKYLFRKEGQNVTLSCEQNLNHDAMYWYRQDPGQGLRLIYYSQIVNDFQKGDIAEGYSVSREKKESFPLTVTSAQKNPTAFYLCASSSRPTDTQYFGPGTRLTVL.

This clonotype was counted a few times. This CDR3 is CSARYNEQFF. In DNA form, the CDR3 reads TGCAGCGCAAGATACAATGAGCAGTTCTTC. J is TRBJ2-1 and V is TRBV29-1, with unresolved D. V lost 7 bases, J lost 4 bases, and 5 bases lay in between. From germline, CDR1 is SQVTM and CDR2 ANQGSEA. This CDR3 region has 10 residues.